Below are 7 T cell receptor beta chains sequenced from a single sample in a study of neurological immune-mediated disorders. TCRdb recomputed calls from the 5' RACE reads with MiXCR, one row per CDR3 protein. Among 65,000 to 75,000 distinct CDR3 sequences listed, approximately 5% were seen once. The specimen was PBMCs. Every receptor here comes from a woman between 65 and 79 years old with multiple sclerosis.

This clonotype occurred many times. The J gene is TRBJ2-1, the V gene TRBV6-5; 8 bases map to TRBD2. V gave up 2 bases and J gave up 7 bases; unmatched junction bases: 10. This CDR3 contains 16 residues. Germline V CDR1 and CDR2: MNHEY, SVGAGI. This chain's CDR3 is CASSYRSPGGPNEQFF. The CDR3 nucleotides read TGTGCCAGCAGTTACCGATCACCGGGAGGGCCTAATGAGCAGTTCTTC.

This clonotype appeared many times. The V and J genes are TRBV9 and TRBJ2-1; the D gene is possibly TRBD2 (6 bases). The CDR3 loop spans 13 amino acids. Trimming removed 2 bases at V and 6 bases at J, with 9 bases between. Germline CDR1 is SGDLS and CDR2 is YYNGEE. The CDR3 loop reads CASSVIGGNEQFF. The CDR3 nucleotides read TGTGCCAGCAGCGTTATCGGGGGCAATGAGCAGTTCTTC.

Ten or more counts support this clonotype. The chain links TRBV27 to TRBJ1-2, with unresolved D. Between the trimmed V and J ends, which lost 6 bases and 8 bases, there was a span of 19 bases. The CDR3 runs to 14 residues. Germline loops: CDR1 MNHEY, CDR2 SMNVEV (reference sequence). CDR3 DNA sequence: TGTGCCAGCAGCCCGGCCGGGGTCAAGCGGGGCTACACCTTC. Translation: CASSPAGVKRGYTF.

At least ten counts were recorded for this clonotype. The rearrangement joins TRBV5-1 to TRBJ2-7; no clear D. The CDR3 spans 14 residues. V was pared by 0 bases and J by 1 base, with 8 bases between. Germline assignment: CDR1 SGHRS and CDR2 YFSETQ. The CDR3 sequence is CASSLGVPSYEQYF. The CDR3 bases are TGCGCCAGCAGCTTGGGCGTTCCGTCCTACGAGCAGTACTTC.

This clonotype was detected only a few times. V gene TRBV4-2 combines with J gene TRBJ2-1; 8 positions match TRBD2. The CDR3 is 13 residues long. Germline loops: CDR1 LGHNA, CDR2 YNFKEQ. Trimming cost V 2 bases and J 8 bases; bases outside gene matches: 2. The CDR3 nucleotides are TGTGCCAGCAGCCAACGGGAGGGGGATGAGCAGTTCTTC. Translation gives CASSQREGDEQFF.

This clonotype came up many times. V gene TRBV6-5 combines with J gene TRBJ2-3; the D gene is possibly TRBD2 (5 bases). From germline, CDR1 is MNHEY and CDR2 SVGAGI. The CDR3 runs 14 residues. V was trimmed by 6 bases and J by 1 base, leaving 11 bases between them. The CDR3: CASSSAGGTDTQYF. Written as DNA, the CDR3 is TGTGCCAGCAGCAGTGCCGGGGGCACAGATACGCAGTATTTT.

This clonotype was recorded many times. The chain links TRBV2 to TRBJ1-4, with D perhaps matching TRBD1 (6 bases). The CDR3 extends over 15 amino acids. Germline-derived CDR1 and CDR2 are SNHLY and FYNNEI. V gave up 8 bases and J gave up 4 bases, with 17 bases separating them. The CDR3 nucleotides are TGTGCCAGCGCTCGGACAGACCGGTTTAATGAAAAACTGTTTTTT. Its protein is CASARTDRFNEKLFF.